This T cell receptor (beta chain) was retrieved from a study of blood T cell repertoires in COVID-19. As processed by the authors: Using reference gene primer amplification, nucleated cell counts were estimated. Only in-frame clones appear in the TCRdb table, and some are missing; sequencing was by immunoSEQ multiplex PCR. The DNA was the basis for D and trimming; V, J and clone size are from that table. The table shows around 92,000 clones, with roughly 87% occurring only once. Germline V CDR1 and CDR2: DFQATT, SNEGSKA (reference sequence). The ends lost 3 bases at V and 8 bases at J; junction bases unmatched: 10. The CDR3 covers 15 residues.

The sequencing sample was made of peripheral blood. V is TRBV20-1 and J is TRBJ2-1, with 10 bases identical to TRBD2. This receptor was identified in a woman at least 80 years old with active COVID-19. CDR3 in DNA: TGCAGTGCTAGTTCGCCTAGCGGGAGTAGGGATGAGCAGTTCTTC. Its protein is CSASSPSGSRDEQFF.